Presented here are 21 T cell receptor beta chains from one specimen sequenced in a study of OX40 agonist ivuxolimab in advanced cancers. Here immunoSEQ multiplex PCR was the method, and the copy in TCRdb shows in-frame clones only, minus some. The table has about 27,000 clones, around 83% seen once. Here the sequenced sample was CD4+ or CD8+ T cells sorted from blood, taken in a trial of the OX40 agonist ivuxolimab. The receptors here all came from an adult with an advanced solid tumor such as melanoma, head and neck, liver or kidney cancer.

The chain has TRBV28 and TRBJ1-5, with 7 bases matching TRBD1. Trimming took 5 bases from V and 3 from J; bases not matched to a gene: 10. Germline values: CDR1 MDHEN, CDR2 SYDVKM. The CDR3 totals 16 residues. CDR3 sequence: CASSPSGGRDNQPQHF. The DNA for the CDR3 is TGTGCCAGCAGTCCCTCAGGGGGTCGGGACAATCAGCCCCAGCATTTT.

The CDR3 bases are TGTGCCAGCAGTGAAGGGGGCGACACCGGGGAGCTGTTTTTT. This encodes CASSEGGDTGELFF. V and J are TRBV6-1 and TRBJ2-2; weak D call: TRBD1 (5 bases). The CDR3 is 14 residues long. V was cut by 1 base and J by 3 bases, with 6 bases left in between. Germline V CDR1 and CDR2: MNHNS, SASEGT.

This chain links TRBV7-2 with TRBJ1-2; D is undetermined. V lost 5 bases, J lost 8 bases, and 12 bases lay in between. Germline V gene sequence: CDR1 SGHTA, CDR2 FQGNSA. The CDR3 extends over 12 amino acids. The CDR3 bases are TGTGCCAGCAGCCTCGGTCTTGACGGCTACACCTTC. Translation gives CASSLGLDGYTF.

The CDR3 nucleotides are TGTGCCAGTAGTACCTGGGCAGAGAACACTGAAGCTTTCTTT. Protein sequence: CASSTWAENTEAFF. The gene calls are TRBV19 and TRBJ1-1; D remains ambiguous. The CDR3 loop spans 14 amino acids. Trimming took off 4 bases at V and 1 base at J, with 10 bases between the two ends. The germline V gene has CDR1 LNHDA and CDR2 SQIVND (reference sequence).

This clone was seen only once. The chain carries TRBV5-1 and TRBJ2-7; D might be TRBD2 (5 bases). Germline loops: CDR1 SGHRS, CDR2 YFSETQ. V was trimmed by 4 bases and J by 1 base, leaving 12 bases between them. The CDR3 loop spans 14 amino acids. CDR3 amino acids: CASSPHTSSYEQYF. In DNA form, the CDR3 reads TGCGCCAGCAGCCCGCATACTAGTTCCTACGAGCAGTACTTC.

This sequence joins TRBV7-9 and TRBJ2-5; D not resolved. Germline assignment: CDR1 SEHNR and CDR2 FQNEAQ (reference sequence). V lost 0 bases, J lost 4 bases, and 3 bases lay in between. The CDR3 has 12 residues. DNA for the CDR3: TGTGCCAGCAGCTTAGCGCCAGAGACCCAGTACTTC. Its protein product is CASSLAPETQYF.

V is TRBV6-4 and J is TRBJ2-3, with D perhaps matching TRBD2 (6 bases). There are 14 residues in the CDR3. In germline, CDR1 is MRHNA, CDR2 SNTAGT. V lost 4 bases, J lost 1 base, and 9 bases lay in between. The CDR3 DNA sequence: TGTGCCAGCAGTGTCGGCGGGGGCACAGATACGCAGTATTTT. Translating it yields CASSVGGGTDTQYF.

The chain links TRBV29-1 to TRBJ1-2; 7 positions agree with TRBD1. This CDR3 comprises 12 residues. The germline V gene encodes CDR1 SQVTM and CDR2 ANQGSEA. J gave up 8 bases and V 6 bases, and 9 bases lay outside the gene matches. The CDR3 region has the DNA TGCAGCGTCCCCGACAGGGAGGTAGGCTACACCTTC. It encodes CSVPDREVGYTF.

The chain has TRBV29-1 and TRBJ2-1, with 9 bases fitting TRBD2. V gave up 3 bases and J gave up 7 bases; unmatched junction bases: 13. CDR1 SQVTM and CDR2 ANQGSEA come from the germline V gene. The length of the CDR3 is 16 residues. CDR3 loop: CSVDSFSGSSVNEQFF. Here the CDR3 DNA reads TGCAGCGTTGATTCGTTTAGCGGGAGTTCAGTGAATGAGCAGTTCTTC.

J is TRBJ2-7 and V is TRBV5-1; 7 bases match TRBD1. From germline, CDR1 is SGHRS and CDR2 YFSETQ. With V trimmed by 1 base and J by 3 bases, 7 bases remained unmatched. The CDR3 sequence is 15 residues long. CDR3 nucleotide sequence: TGCGCCAGCAGCTTGTCGACAGGGAGCATCTACGAGCAGTACTTC. It specifies CASSLSTGSIYEQYF. Full variable domain (remainder filled in from reference TRBV5-1 and TRBJ2-7): KAGVTQTPRYLIKTRGQQVTLSCSPISGHRSVSWYQQTPGQGLQFLFEYFSETQRNKGNFPGRFSGRQFSNSRSEMNVSTLELGDSALYLCASSLSTGSIYEQYFGPGTRLTVT.

This clone was found once. The V call is TRBV5-1, the J call TRBJ1-1, with TRBD1 identical over 9 bases. The germline V gene has CDR1 SGHRS and CDR2 YFSETQ. This CDR3 is built from 13 residues. V gave up 4 bases and J gave up 10 bases; unmatched junction bases: 8. The CDR3 nucleotides are TGCGCCAGCAGCGGGCCGGACAGGGGTGTAGCTTTCTTT. It codes for CASSGPDRGVAFF.

The chain recombines TRBV11-2 with TRBJ2-7; D gene unclear. Germline V gives CDR1 SGHAT, CDR2 FQNNGV. The CDR3 runs to 14 residues. The V end lost 2 bases, the J end lost 6 bases, and 14 bases lay between the germline ends. The CDR3 sequence: CASSLWGNNGEQYF. The CDR3 DNA is TGTGCCAGCAGCTTATGGGGAAACAATGGCGAGCAGTACTTC.

CDR3 sequence reads: CASSTGTGGIYEQYF. The CDR3 coding sequence is TGTGCCAGTAGCACTGGGACAGGGGGCATCTACGAGCAGTACTTC. This chain connects TRBV19 to TRBJ2-7; TRBD1 aligns across 12 bases. J gave up 3 bases and V 6 bases, and 6 bases lay outside the gene matches. The germline V gene encodes CDR1 LNHDA and CDR2 SQIVND (reference sequence). The CDR3 sequence is 15 residues long.

V is TRBV5-6 and J is TRBJ2-3; 8 bases match TRBD2. Per the germline V gene, CDR1 is SGHDT and CDR2 is YYEEEE. CDR3 length: 14 residues. V shed 5 bases and J 2 bases; nucleotides not matched to a gene: 4. Written as DNA, the CDR3 is TGTGCCAGCAGTTTAGCGGGGACCACAGATACGCAGTATTTT. It specifies CASSLAGTTDTQYF.

CDR3 sequence reads: CASSVGTGVEAFF. The CDR3 nucleotides are TGTGCCAGCAGCGTAGGGACAGGTGTCGAAGCTTTCTTT. The gene calls are TRBV5-6 and TRBJ1-1; 8 bases map to TRBD1. After removal of 4 bases from V and 8 bases from J, the junction contained 7 bases not matched to a gene. CDR1 is SGHDT, CDR2 YYEEEE, per germline. This CDR3 region has 13 residues.

This clone was recorded once. This sequence joins TRBV30 and TRBJ1-2, with TRBD1 matching over 7 bases. CDR1 GTSNPN and CDR2 SVGIG come from the germline V gene (reference sequence). There are 11 residues in the CDR3. After removal of 7 bases from V and 4 bases from J, the junction contained 3 bases not matched to a gene. CDR3 amino acids: CALTGSYGYTF. CDR3 nucleotide sequence: TGTGCCTTGACAGGGAGCTATGGCTACACCTTC.

The gene calls are TRBV5-6 and TRBJ1-2; TRBD1 might be the D (5 bases). The CDR3 has 15 residues. Between the trimmed V and J ends, which lost 3 bases and 4 bases, there was a span of 16 bases. Germline-derived CDR1 and CDR2 are SGHDT and YYEEEE. The DNA of the CDR3 is TGTGCCAGCAGCTGGCTTCTGGAGGGGATCTATGGCTACACCTTC. This translates into CASSWLLEGIYGYTF.

The chain joins TRBV5-4 to TRBJ2-4; tentatively, D is TRBD1 or TRBD2 (6 bases each). The germline V and J ends were trimmed by 2 bases and 3 bases, with 12 bases remaining between them. Germline-derived CDR1 and CDR2 are SGHNT and YYREEE (reference sequence). CDR3 length equals 15 residues. The CDR3 spells CASSFEGGGKNIQYF. The DNA of the CDR3 is TGTGCCAGCAGCTTCGAAGGGGGAGGCAAAAACATTCAGTACTTC. Full variable domain (remainder filled in from reference TRBV5-4 and TRBJ2-4): ETGVTQSPTHLIKTRGQQVTLRCSSQSGHNTVSWYQQALGQGPQFIFQYYREEENGRGNFPPRFSGLQFPNYSSELNVNALELDDSALYLCASSFEGGGKNIQYFGAGTRLSVL.

The rearrangement joins TRBV15 to TRBJ2-1; possible D gene TRBD1, 6 bases. Trimming stripped 5 bases from V and 0 bases from J, with 14 bases between. This CDR3 spans 16 amino acids. Germline V gene lookup returns CDR1 LNHNV and CDR2 YYDKDF (reference sequence). The CDR3 reads CATSGTSGASYNEQFF. CDR3 sequence (DNA): TGTGCCACCAGCGGGACGTCAGGGGCCTCCTACAATGAGCAGTTCTTC. The whole variable domain, filled in from reference TRBV15 and TRBJ2-1, reads DAMVIQNPRYQVTQFGKPVTLSCSQTLNHNVMYWYQQKSSQAPKLLFHYYDKDFNNEADTPDNFQSRRPNTSFCFLDIRSPGLGDTAMYLCATSGTSGASYNEQFFGPGTRLTVL.

This rearrangement joins TRBV27 to TRBJ1-2; no reliable D call. Germline loops: CDR1 MNHEY, CDR2 SMNVEV (reference sequence). The ends were cut back, 3 bases at V and 2 bases at J, with 10 bases in the middle. This CDR3 has 14 amino acids. In DNA form, the CDR3 reads TGTGCCAGCAGTTTCAGGCAGCGGAACTATGGCTACACCTTC. It encodes CASSFRQRNYGYTF.

This chain's CDR3 is CASSDPTSGGAMSYEQYF. As DNA, the CDR3 is TGTGCCAGCAGTGATCCAACTAGCGGGGGGGCCATGTCCTACGAGCAGTACTTC. V is TRBV2 and J is TRBJ2-7; 13 bases agree with TRBD2. Germline CDR1 reads SNHLY; CDR2 reads FYNNEI. J lost 1 base, V lost 3 bases, and 9 bases had no gene match. The CDR3 consists of 18 residues.